These 10 T cell receptor beta chains originate from one sample sequenced in a study of T cell repertoires in cytomegalovirus infection. MiXCR, applied by TCRdb to the reads, yields one record per CDR3 protein. The table records about 310,000 distinct CDR3 sequences, about 17% of them present only once. The specimen sequenced was PBMCs. The receptor source for this set is a human donor in good health (CMV status not recorded). Some clones in this sample may be carry-over from other donors' samples.

This clonotype was found a few times. This chain links TRBV28 with TRBJ2-5; D uncertain. V was clipped by 7 bases and J by 4 bases, with 16 bases between them. This CDR3 is built from 14 residues. CDR1 MDHEN and CDR2 SYDVKM come from the germline V gene. The CDR3 reads CASTRTGLGETQYF. The CDR3 DNA reads as TGTGCCAGCACACGGACGGGCCTGGGAGAGACCCAGTACTTC. Combining the CDR3 with reference TRBV28 and TRBJ2-5 gives the whole variable domain DVKVTQSSRYLVKRTGEKVFLECVQDMDHENMFWYRQDPGLGLRLIYFSYDVKMKEKGDIPEGYSVSREKKERFSLILESASTNQTSMYLCASTRTGLGETQYFGPGTRLLVL.

Concerning this clonotype: Here the CDR3 omits its conserved ending phenylalanine or tryptophan, so a read error is the likely source. The rearrangement links TRBV6-6 to TRBJ2-4; TRBD1 is a possible D gene (5 bases). Germline lookup yields CDR1 MNHNY and CDR2 SVGAGI (reference sequence). The CDR3 sequence is 12 residues long. Trimming removed 4 bases at V and 5 bases at J, with 6 bases between. The CDR3: CASSLTENIQYL. Here the CDR3 DNA reads TGTGCCAGCAGTTTGACAGAAAACATTCAGTACCTC.

This chain uses TRBV27 with TRBJ2-3; the D call may be TRBD1 or TRBD2 (5 bases each). The V and J ends lost 10 bases and 5 bases respectively, with 13 bases between them. This CDR3 has 12 amino acids. CDR1 MNHEY and CDR2 SMNVEV come from the germline V gene (reference sequence). The CDR3 sequence is CATQGAGDTQYF. The CDR3 DNA reads TGTGCCACCCAGGGAGCTGGAGATACGCAGTATTTT.

At least ten counts were recorded for this clonotype. The V gene is TRBV7-2, the J gene TRBJ2-2, with 8 bases identical to TRBD1. From germline, CDR1 is SGHTA and CDR2 FQGNSA. This CDR3 comprises 17 residues. Germline trimming cut 0 bases from V and 6 bases from J; bases unmatched to any gene: 9. CDR3 DNA sequence: TGTGCCAGCAGCTTAGCGTTTTCCGGACAGGGTCCCGGGGAGCTGTTTTTT. The encoded protein is CASSLAFSGQGPGELFF.

This clonotype was recorded at least ten times. The chain links TRBV2 to TRBJ2-2, with a weak D call TRBD1 (6 bases). Trimming removed 8 bases from V and 3 bases from J, with 16 bases in between. Germline V CDR1 and CDR2: SNHLY, FYNNEI. CDR3 length: 15 residues. CDR3 nucleotide sequence: TGTGCCAGCTCGAACCAGGGGCTGGACACCGGGGAGCTGTTTTTT. Protein product: CASSNQGLDTGELFF.

The chain combines TRBV5-1 with TRBJ2-1; D call uncertain. V was shortened by 0 bases and J by 4 bases, with 8 bases between the two germline ends. Germline-derived CDR1 and CDR2 are SGHRS and YFSETQ. The CDR3 loop spans 14 amino acids. The CDR3 region is CASSLEVEYNEQFF. The CDR3 region has the DNA TGCGCCAGCAGCTTGGAGGTAGAATACAATGAGCAGTTCTTC.

This clonotype was observed a few times. A read error is possible here, since a much larger clone lies one base away. The V call is TRBV6-2 or TRBV6-3, the J call TRBJ2-5; no firm D call. This CDR3 comprises 10 residues. The germline CDR1 and CDR2 sequences are MNHEY and SVGEGT. Deletions cut 8 bases from V and 1 base from J, with 2 bases between. The CDR3 bases are TGTGCCAGCGGCCAAGAGACCCAGTACTTC. Amino acids: CASGQETQYF.

This clonotype has just a few counts. The chain recombines TRBV6-1 with TRBJ1-2; D remains ambiguous. With 8 bases removed from V and 2 bases from J, the gap between germline ends came to 12 bases. The CDR3 spans 13 residues. Germline-derived CDR1 and CDR2 are MNHNS and SASEGT. The CDR3, as DNA: TGTGCCAGCCGGGCGACGGGAAACTATGGCTACACCTTC. Its protein product is CASRATGNYGYTF.

The V call is TRBV24-1, the J call TRBJ2-3; D call uncertain. This CDR3 spans 12 amino acids. V was clipped by 5 bases and J by 5 bases, with 7 bases between them. CDR1 and CDR2 from the germline V gene are KGHDR and SFDVKD. The CDR3 here is CATSGHGDTQYF. The CDR3 bases are TGTGCCACCAGTGGCCATGGAGATACGCAGTATTTT.

The J gene is TRBJ2-1, the V gene TRBV7-9, with a possible D match to TRBD2 (5 bases). The CDR3 runs 15 residues. Trimming cost V 3 bases and J 7 bases, with 16 bases left between them. The germline V gene encodes CDR1 SEHNR and CDR2 FQNEAQ (reference sequence). This chain's CDR3 is CASSLMGVGENEQFF. The CDR3, as DNA: TGTGCCAGCAGCTTGATGGGTGTCGGGGAGAATGAGCAGTTCTTC.